A selection of T cell receptor beta chains follows, all from one sample in a study of blood T cell repertoires in COVID-19. Sequenced by immunoSEQ multiplex PCR; TCRdb stores in-frame clones only, minus some. The data contain roughly 140,000 clones, 75% to 90% of them singletons. The sequencing input was peripheral blood. These receptors were collected from a woman aged 60-70 years with active COVID-19. Each CDR3 is given with its conserved first and last residue. A D gene is named only where the DNA matches it firmly. A row's size may be missing; if present it is once, few, many or a size class.

d_call j_call v_call clone_size cdr3_aa cdr3_nt
TRBD2 TRBJ2-5 TRBV7-2 . CASSLGGLAGGGTQYF TGTGCCAGCAGCTTAGGGGGACTAGCGGGAGGCGGGACCCAGTACTTC
TRBD2 TRBJ2-5 TRBV10-2 few CASSEGTSGNGETQYF TGCGCCAGCAGTGAGGGGACTAGCGGGAACGGCGAGACCCAGTACTTC
TRBD2 TRBJ2-1 TRBV9 . CASSVSGTNEQFF TGTGCCAGCAGCGTTAGCGGGACCAATGAGCAGTTCTTC
TRBD2 TRBJ2-1 TRBV28 . CASSLFGGRGNEQFF TGTGCCAGCAGTTTATTCGGCGGGAGGGGCAATGAGCAGTTCTTC
. TRBJ1-4 TRBV27 . CASSARGRAPNEKLFF TGTGCCAGCAGTGCCCGAGGCAGGGCCCCTAATGAAAAACTGTTTTTT
. TRBJ1-1 TRBV7-2 . CASSLGRAFMNTEAFF TGTGCCAGCAGCTTAGGGCGAGCGTTCATGAACACTGAAGCTTTCTTT
TRBD2 TRBJ2-1 TRBV9 . CASSTLGGANEQFF TGTGCCAGCAGCACACTGGGAGGGGCAAATGAGCAGTTCTTC
. TRBJ2-7 TRBV28 . CASSTPLKTGRYEQYF TGTGCCAGCAGTACCCCCCTTAAAACAGGGCGGTACGAGCAGTACTTC
TRBD1 TRBJ1-2 TRBV9 once CASSPRDRAINGYTF TGTGCCAGCAGCCCCCGGGACAGGGCAATTAATGGCTACACCTTC
TRBD1 TRBJ2-3 TRBV19 . CASSYGTGGTDTQYF TGTGCCAGTAGTTATGGGACAGGGGGAACAGATACGCAGTATTTT
. TRBJ1-6 TRBV5-1 . CASNLGQASNSPLHF TGCGCCAGCAACTTGGGGCAGGCCAGCAATTCACCCCTCCACTTT
. TRBJ1-2 TRBV6-5 . CASSYSSGGEDYGYTF TGTGCCAGCAGTTACTCGAGTGGAGGGGAAGACTATGGCTACACCTTC
TRBD1 TRBJ1-3 TRBV6-5 . CASSSQGASSGNTIYF TGTGCCAGCAGTTCGCAGGGGGCGAGCTCTGGAAACACCATATATTTT
. TRBJ1-2 TRBV6-2/TRBV6-3 . CASSARGVIENYGYTF TGTGCCAGCAGCGCCCGCGGGGTGATTGAGAACTATGGCTACACCTTC
TRBD2 TRBJ2-2 TRBV15 . CATSRVRGGSWTGELFF TGTGCCACCAGCAGGGTCCGGGGCGGGAGTTGGACCGGGGAGCTGTTTTTT
TRBD1 TRBJ2-7 TRBV7-8 . CASNNRRVSGQGGEQYF TGTGCCAGCAACAATAGGAGAGTTTCGGGACAGGGTGGCGAGCAGTACTTC
TRBD2 TRBJ2-3 TRBV27 . CASSPASSREALDTQYF TGTGCCAGCAGTCCAGCCTCTAGCCGGGAGGCTTTAGATACGCAGTATTTT
. TRBJ2-7 TRBV3-1/TRBV3-2 . CASSAILRGLYEQYF TGTGCCAGCAGCGCCATACTCCGGGGACTCTACGAGCAGTACTTC
TRBD1 TRBJ1-4 TRBV9 . CASSVDRGGEKLFF TGTGCCAGCAGCGTCGACAGGGGAGGTGAAAAACTGTTTTTT
TRBD1 TRBJ1-1 TRBV5-1 . CASSPGGNTEAFF TGCGCCAGCAGCCCAGGGGGGAACACTGAAGCTTTCTTT
TRBD1 TRBJ1-1 TRBV2 . CASRGTESNTEAFF TGTGCCAGCAGGGGGACAGAATCGAACACTGAAGCTTTCTTT
. TRBJ2-5 TRBV27 . CASSLWGEETQYF TGTGCCAGCAGTTTATGGGGGGAAGAGACCCAGTACTTC
TRBD2 TRBJ2-4 TRBV5-1 . CASSRSTTSGSLENIQYF TGCGCCAGCAGCCGGTCCACGACTAGCGGGAGCTTGGAGAACATTCAGTACTTC
TRBD1 TRBJ1-1 TRBV29-1 . CSADRGGTEAFF TGCAGCGCAGACAGGGGAGGGACTGAAGCTTTCTTT
TRBD1 TRBJ1-1 TRBV4-3 few CASSQDSSTGKGGTEAFF TGCGCCAGCAGCCAAGATTCTTCGACAGGGAAAGGGGGGACTGAAGCTTTCTTT
TRBD2 TRBJ2-3 TRBV10-3 . CAIRGGSTDTQYF TGTGCCATCAGGGGGGGGAGCACAGATACGCAGTATTTT
. TRBJ2-1 TRBV6-4 . CASSDGMGRYNEQFF TGTGCCAGCAGTGACGGGATGGGGAGGTACAATGAGCAGTTCTTC
. TRBJ2-6 TRBV5-4 . CASSLAAGANVLTF TGTGCCAGCAGCTTGGCGGCTGGGGCCAACGTCCTGACTTTC
. TRBJ2-7 TRBV4-3 . CASSQDPFRDKAPYEQYF TGCGCCAGCAGCCAAGATCCTTTCCGGGACAAGGCCCCGTACGAGCAGTACTTC
TRBD2 TRBJ2-1 TRBV7-2 . CASSLALAGAINEQFF TGTGCCAGCAGCTTAGCGCTAGCGGGAGCCATCAATGAGCAGTTCTTC
. TRBJ2-5 TRBV19 . CASSMGLRYQETQYF TGTGCCAGTAGTATGGGACTGCGGTACCAAGAGACCCAGTACTTC
TRBD1 TRBJ1-6 TRBV28 . CASSPRGTGDSPLHF TGTGCCAGCAGCCCTAGGGGGACAGGGGATTCACCCCTCCACTTT
. TRBJ1-2 TRBV7-3 . CASSFGGADGYTF TGTGCCAGCAGCTTTGGGGGCGCGGATGGCTACACCTTC
. TRBJ1-1 TRBV7-3 . CASSPQSASTEAFF TGTGCCAGCAGCCCTCAAAGCGCCAGCACTGAAGCTTTCTTT
. TRBJ2-3 TRBV5-4 . CASNEGGPSTDTQYF TGTGCCAGCAATGAAGGCGGGCCTAGCACAGATACGCAGTATTTT
TRBD1 TRBJ1-1 TRBV18 . CASSLFPRQGSTEAFF TGTGCCAGCTCACTATTCCCGAGACAGGGGTCCACTGAAGCTTTCTTT
. TRBJ1-5 TRBV4-3 . CASSPGQGNQPQHF TGCGCCAGCAGCCCGGGGCAGGGGAATCAGCCCCAGCATTTT
. TRBJ1-1 TRBV19 . CASSIDRGPNTEAFF TGTGCCAGTAGTATAGATAGAGGGCCGAACACTGAAGCTTTCTTT
TRBD1 TRBJ1-1 TRBV28 . CASTTEGQGIAAFF TGTGCCAGCACCACGGAGGGACAGGGGATCGCAGCTTTCTTT
TRBD2 TRBJ2-5 TRBV30 . CAWSSGLAGETQYF TGTGCCTGGAGTTCGGGACTAGCGGGAGAGACCCAGTACTTC
TRBD2 TRBJ2-7 TRBV5-3 . CARSDGSGAGGTVYEQYF TGTGCCAGAAGCGACGGGTCTGGCGCGGGAGGGACCGTATACGAGCAGTACTTC
. TRBJ1-5 TRBV7-9 . CASSRGAVQPQHF TGTGCCAGCAGCCGGGGGGCGGTTCAGCCCCAGCATTTT
TRBD2 TRBJ2-1 TRBV28 . CASRPSGNYNEQFF TGTGCCAGCAGGCCTAGCGGGAACTACAATGAGCAGTTCTTC
TRBD1 TRBJ1-2 TRBV6-6 . CASSYSIGRGSAGYTF TGTGCCAGCAGTTACTCGATCGGCAGGGGGTCCGCTGGCTACACCTTC
. TRBJ1-2 TRBV28 . CASSILTKGDGYTF TGTGCCAGCAGTATCCTGACCAAAGGAGATGGCTACACCTTC
TRBD2 TRBJ2-2 TRBV4-1 . CASSQGRGSGKSTGELFF TGCGCCAGCAGCCAAGGCCGCGGTAGCGGGAAAAGCACCGGGGAGCTGTTTTTT
. TRBJ1-2 TRBV10-3 . CAISVVGGDYGYTF TGTGCCATCAGTGTCGTGGGAGGGGACTATGGCTACACCTTC
TRBD1 TRBJ2-7 TRBV28 . CASSSQGGTGAYEQYF TGTGCCAGCAGCTCCCAGGGGGGGACAGGGGCCTACGAGCAGTACTTC
TRBD1 TRBJ1-1 TRBV28 . CASSFSWTGRDTEAFF TGTGCCAGCAGTTTTTCATGGACAGGGAGGGACACTGAAGCTTTCTTT
. TRBJ1-6 TRBV5-1 . CASSLGAGGSPLHF TGCGCCAGCAGCTTGGGGGCGGGCGGTTCACCCCTCCACTTT
TRBD2 TRBJ2-1 TRBV15 . CATSRDFGLAPSSYNEQFF TGTGCCACCAGCAGAGATTTCGGACTAGCGCCGAGCTCCTACAATGAGCAGTTCTTC
. TRBJ2-2 TRBV18 . CASSPRGGGELFF TGTGCCAGCTCACCAAGAGGGGGCGGGGAGCTGTTTTTT
TRBD2 TRBJ2-3 TRBV4-2 once CASSQAGGTADTQYF TGTGCCAGCAGCCAGGCGGGAGGTACGGCAGATACGCAGTATTTT
TRBD2 TRBJ2-5 TRBV15 . CATRLAGRQETQYF TGTGCCACCAGGCTAGCGGGGAGGCAAGAGACCCAGTACTTC
TRBD1 TRBJ2-4 TRBV7-2 . CASSPDRGTAKNIQYF TGTGCCAGCAGCCCTGACAGGGGGACGGCCAAAAACATTCAGTACTTC
TRBD2 TRBJ2-7 TRBV5-4 . CASSASGWSSYEQYF TGTGCCAGCAGCGCTAGCGGTTGGAGCTCCTACGAGCAGTACTTC
. TRBJ1-5 TRBV6-1 . CASSERRQPNSRQPQHF TGTGCCAGCAGTGAGAGGCGGCAGCCCAATTCAAGACAGCCCCAGCATTTT
. TRBJ1-6 TRBV6-5 . CASSYSIQAANSPLHF TGTGCCAGCAGTTACTCAATTCAAGCGGCGAATTCACCCCTCCACTTT
. TRBJ2-3 TRBV9 . CASSAMTGTTDTQYF TGTGCCAGCAGCGCAATGACAGGTACCACAGATACGCAGTATTTT
. TRBJ2-1 TRBV4-2 . CASSQVSRAEEQFF TGTGCCAGCAGCCAAGTATCAAGAGCGGAAGAGCAGTTCTTC